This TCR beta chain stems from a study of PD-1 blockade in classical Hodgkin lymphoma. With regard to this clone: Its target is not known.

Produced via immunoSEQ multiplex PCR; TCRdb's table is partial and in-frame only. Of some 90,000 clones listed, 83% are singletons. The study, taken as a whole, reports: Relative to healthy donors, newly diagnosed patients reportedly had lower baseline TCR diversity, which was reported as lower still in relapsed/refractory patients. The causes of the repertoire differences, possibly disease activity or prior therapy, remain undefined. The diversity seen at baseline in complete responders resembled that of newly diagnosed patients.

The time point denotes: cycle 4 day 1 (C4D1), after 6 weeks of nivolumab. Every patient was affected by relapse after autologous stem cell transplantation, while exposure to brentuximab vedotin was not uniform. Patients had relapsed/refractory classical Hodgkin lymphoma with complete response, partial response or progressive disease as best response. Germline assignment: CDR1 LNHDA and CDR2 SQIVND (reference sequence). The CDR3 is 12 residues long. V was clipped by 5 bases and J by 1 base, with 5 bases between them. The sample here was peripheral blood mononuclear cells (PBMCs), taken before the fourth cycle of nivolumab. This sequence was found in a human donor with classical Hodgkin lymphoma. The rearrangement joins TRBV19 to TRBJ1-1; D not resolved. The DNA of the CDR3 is TGTGCCAGTAGTTGGTGGAACACTGAAGCTTTCTTT. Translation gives CASSWWNTEAFF.